This T cell receptor beta chain was sequenced for a study of blood T cell repertoires in COVID-19. Profiling relied on immunoSEQ multiplex PCR, and the TCRdb table lists in-frame clones only, not all of them. The profile shows roughly 400,000 clones, approximately 88% of them singletons. In germline, CDR1 is MNHEY, CDR2 SVGAGI. V gave up 8 bases and J gave up 0 bases, with 17 bases separating them. This CDR3 region has 15 residues. The chain combines TRBV6-5 with TRBJ2-7; D is perhaps TRBD1 (6 bases). The sequencing input was PBMCs or T cells enriched from blood (not recorded which). The TCR sequence derives from a woman between 40 and 50 years old with acute COVID-19. In DNA form, the CDR3 reads TGTGCCAGCGGTTTCGAGGACAGTAGCTCCTACGAGCAGTACTTC. Translating it yields CASGFEDSSSYEQYF.